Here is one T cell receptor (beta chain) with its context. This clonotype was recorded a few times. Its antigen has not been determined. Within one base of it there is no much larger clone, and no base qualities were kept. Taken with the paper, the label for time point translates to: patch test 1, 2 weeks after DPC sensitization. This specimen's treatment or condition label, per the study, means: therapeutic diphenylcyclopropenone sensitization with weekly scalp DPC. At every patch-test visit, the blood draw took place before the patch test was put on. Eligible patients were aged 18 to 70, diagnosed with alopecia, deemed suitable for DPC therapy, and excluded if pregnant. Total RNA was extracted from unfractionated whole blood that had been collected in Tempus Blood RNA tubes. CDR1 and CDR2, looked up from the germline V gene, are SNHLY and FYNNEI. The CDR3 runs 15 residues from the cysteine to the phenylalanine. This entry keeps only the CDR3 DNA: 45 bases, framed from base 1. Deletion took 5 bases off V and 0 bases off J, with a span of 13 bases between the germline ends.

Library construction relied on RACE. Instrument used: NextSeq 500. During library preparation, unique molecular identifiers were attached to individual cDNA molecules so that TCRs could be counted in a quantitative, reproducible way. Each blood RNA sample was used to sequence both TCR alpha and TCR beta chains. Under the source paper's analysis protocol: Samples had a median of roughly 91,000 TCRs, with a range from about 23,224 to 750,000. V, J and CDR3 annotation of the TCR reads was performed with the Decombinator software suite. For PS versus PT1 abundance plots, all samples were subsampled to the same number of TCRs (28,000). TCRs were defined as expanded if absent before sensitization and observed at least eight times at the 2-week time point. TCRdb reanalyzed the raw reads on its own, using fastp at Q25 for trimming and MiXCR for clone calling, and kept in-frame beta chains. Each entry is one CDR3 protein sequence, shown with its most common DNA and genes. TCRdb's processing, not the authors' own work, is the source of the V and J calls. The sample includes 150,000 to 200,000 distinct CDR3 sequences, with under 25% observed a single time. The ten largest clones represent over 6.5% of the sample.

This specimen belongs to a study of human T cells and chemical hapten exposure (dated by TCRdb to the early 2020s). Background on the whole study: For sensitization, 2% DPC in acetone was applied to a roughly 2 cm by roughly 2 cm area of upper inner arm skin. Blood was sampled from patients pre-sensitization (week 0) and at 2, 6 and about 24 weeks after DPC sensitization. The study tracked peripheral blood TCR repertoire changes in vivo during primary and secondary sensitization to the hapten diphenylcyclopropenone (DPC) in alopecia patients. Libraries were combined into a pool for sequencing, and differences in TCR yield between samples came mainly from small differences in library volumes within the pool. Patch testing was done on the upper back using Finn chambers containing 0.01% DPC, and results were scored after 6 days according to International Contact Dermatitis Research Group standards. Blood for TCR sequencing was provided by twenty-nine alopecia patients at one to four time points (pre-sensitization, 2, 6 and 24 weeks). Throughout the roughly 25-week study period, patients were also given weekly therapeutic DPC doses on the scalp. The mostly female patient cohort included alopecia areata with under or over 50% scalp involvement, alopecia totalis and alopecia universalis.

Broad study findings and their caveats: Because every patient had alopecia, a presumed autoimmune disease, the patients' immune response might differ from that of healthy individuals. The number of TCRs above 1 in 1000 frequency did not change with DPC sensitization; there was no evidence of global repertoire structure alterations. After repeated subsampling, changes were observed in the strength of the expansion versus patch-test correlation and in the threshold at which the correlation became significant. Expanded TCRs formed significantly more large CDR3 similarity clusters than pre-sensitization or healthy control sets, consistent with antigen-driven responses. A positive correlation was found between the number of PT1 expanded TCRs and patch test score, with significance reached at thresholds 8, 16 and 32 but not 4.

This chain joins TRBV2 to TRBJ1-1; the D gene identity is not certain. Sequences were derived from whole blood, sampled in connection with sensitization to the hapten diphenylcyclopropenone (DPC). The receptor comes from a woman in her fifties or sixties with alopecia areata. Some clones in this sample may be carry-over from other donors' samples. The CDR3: CASSSPQPMNTEAFF. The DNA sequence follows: TGTGCCAGCAGTTCCCCACAGCCCATGAACACTGAAGCTTTCTTT.